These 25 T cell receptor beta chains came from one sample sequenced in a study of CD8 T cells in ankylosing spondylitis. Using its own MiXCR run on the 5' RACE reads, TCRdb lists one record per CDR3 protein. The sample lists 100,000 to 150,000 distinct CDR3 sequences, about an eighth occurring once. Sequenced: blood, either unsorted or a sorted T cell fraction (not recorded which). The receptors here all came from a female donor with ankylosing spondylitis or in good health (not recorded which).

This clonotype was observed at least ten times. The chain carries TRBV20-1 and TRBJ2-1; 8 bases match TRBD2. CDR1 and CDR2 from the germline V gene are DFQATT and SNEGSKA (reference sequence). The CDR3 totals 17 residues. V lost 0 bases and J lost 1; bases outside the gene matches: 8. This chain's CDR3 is CSARDVERERSYNEQFF. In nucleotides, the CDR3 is TGCAGTGCTAGAGATGTGGAGCGGGAGAGGTCCTACAATGAGCAGTTCTTC.

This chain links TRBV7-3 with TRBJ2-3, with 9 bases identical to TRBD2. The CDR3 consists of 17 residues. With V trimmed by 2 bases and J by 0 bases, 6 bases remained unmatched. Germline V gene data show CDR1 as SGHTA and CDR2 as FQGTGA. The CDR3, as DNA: TGTGCCAGCAGCTTAGGGTTTAGCGGGGGAAGCACAGATACGCAGTATTTT. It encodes CASSLGFSGGSTDTQYF.

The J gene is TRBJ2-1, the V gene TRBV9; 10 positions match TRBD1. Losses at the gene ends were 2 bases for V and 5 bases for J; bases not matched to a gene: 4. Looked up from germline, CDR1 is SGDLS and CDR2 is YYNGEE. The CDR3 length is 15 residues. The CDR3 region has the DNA TGTGCCAGCAGCGTCTGGACAGGGGGTGACAATGAGCAGTTCTTC. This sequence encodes CASSVWTGGDNEQFF.

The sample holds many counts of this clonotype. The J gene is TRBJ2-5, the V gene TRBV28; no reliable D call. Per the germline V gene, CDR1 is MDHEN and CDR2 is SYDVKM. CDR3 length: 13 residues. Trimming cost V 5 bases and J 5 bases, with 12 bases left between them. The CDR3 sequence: CASSLGARETQYF. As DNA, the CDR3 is TGTGCCAGCAGTCTGGGTGCACGGGAGACCCAGTACTTC.

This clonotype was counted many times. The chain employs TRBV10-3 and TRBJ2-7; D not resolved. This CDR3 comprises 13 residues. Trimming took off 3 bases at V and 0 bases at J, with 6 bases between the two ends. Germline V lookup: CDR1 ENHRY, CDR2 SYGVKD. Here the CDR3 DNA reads TGTGCCATCAGTGACGGCAGCTCCTACGAGCAGTACTTC. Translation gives CAISDGSSYEQYF.

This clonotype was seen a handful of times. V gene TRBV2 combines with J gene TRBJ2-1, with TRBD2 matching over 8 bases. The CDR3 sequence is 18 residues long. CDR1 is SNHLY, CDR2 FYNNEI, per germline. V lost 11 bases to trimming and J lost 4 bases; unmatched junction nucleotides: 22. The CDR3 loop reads CAFSLAGGGQEPYNEQFF. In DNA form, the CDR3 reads TGTGCCTTCAGTTTAGCCGGGGGGGGGCAAGAGCCATACAATGAGCAGTTCTTC.

This CDR3 is CASSLEGAAWGYTF. The CDR3 DNA is TGTGCCAGCAGCTTAGAAGGGGCAGCTTGGGGCTACACCTTC. V is TRBV7-2 and J is TRBJ1-2, with D perhaps TRBD1 (5 bases). CDR1 and CDR2 from the germline V gene are SGHTA and FQGNSA. The CDR3 sequence is 14 residues long. The V end lost 1 base, the J end lost 8 bases, and 14 bases lay between the germline ends.

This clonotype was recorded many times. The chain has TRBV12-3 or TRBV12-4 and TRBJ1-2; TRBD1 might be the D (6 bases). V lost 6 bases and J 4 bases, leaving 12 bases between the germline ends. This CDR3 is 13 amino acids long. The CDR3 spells CASRPGRGYGYTF. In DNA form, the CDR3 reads TGTGCCAGCAGGCCGGGCAGGGGCTATGGCTACACCTTC.

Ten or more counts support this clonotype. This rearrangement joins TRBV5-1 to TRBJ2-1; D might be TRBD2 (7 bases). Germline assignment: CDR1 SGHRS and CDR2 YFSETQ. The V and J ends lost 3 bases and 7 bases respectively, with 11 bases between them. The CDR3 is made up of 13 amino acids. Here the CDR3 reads CASSYREGNEQFF. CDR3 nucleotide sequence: TGCGCCAGCAGCTACAGGGAGGGGAATGAGCAGTTCTTC.

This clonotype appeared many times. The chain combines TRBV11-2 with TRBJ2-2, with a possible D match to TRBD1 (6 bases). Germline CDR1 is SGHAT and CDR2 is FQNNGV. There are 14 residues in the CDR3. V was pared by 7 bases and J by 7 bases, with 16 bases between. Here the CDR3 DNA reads TGTGCCAGCAATTTACAGGGTAACGGCGGGGAGCTGTTTTTT. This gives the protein CASNLQGNGGELFF. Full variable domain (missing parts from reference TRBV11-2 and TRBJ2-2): EAGVAQSPRYKIIEKRQSVAFWCNPISGHATLYWYQQILGQGPKLLIQFQNNGVVDDSQLPKDRFSAERLKGVDSTLKIQPAKLEDSAVYLCASNLQGNGGELFFGEGSRLTVL.

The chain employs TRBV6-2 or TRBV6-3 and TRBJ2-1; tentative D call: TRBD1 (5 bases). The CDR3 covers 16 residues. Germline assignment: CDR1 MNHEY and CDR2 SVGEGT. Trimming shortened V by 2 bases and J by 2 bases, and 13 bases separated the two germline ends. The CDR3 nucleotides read TGTGCCAGCAGTTACCTCGACAGTGGGGCCTACAATGAGCAGTTCTTC. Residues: CASSYLDSGAYNEQFF.

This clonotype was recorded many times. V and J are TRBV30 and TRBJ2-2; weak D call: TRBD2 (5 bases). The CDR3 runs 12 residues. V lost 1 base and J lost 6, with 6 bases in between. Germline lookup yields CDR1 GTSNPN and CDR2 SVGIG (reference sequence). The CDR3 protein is CAWSARAGELFF. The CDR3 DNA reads TGTGCCTGGAGTGCGAGGGCCGGGGAGCTGTTTTTT.

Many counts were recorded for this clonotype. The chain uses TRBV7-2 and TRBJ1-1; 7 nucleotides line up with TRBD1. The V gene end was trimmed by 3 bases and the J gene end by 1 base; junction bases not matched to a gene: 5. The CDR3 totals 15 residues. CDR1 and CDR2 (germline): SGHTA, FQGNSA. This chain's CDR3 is CASSFSGGSNTEAFF. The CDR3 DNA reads TGTGCCAGCAGCTTCTCAGGGGGATCGAACACTGAAGCTTTCTTT.

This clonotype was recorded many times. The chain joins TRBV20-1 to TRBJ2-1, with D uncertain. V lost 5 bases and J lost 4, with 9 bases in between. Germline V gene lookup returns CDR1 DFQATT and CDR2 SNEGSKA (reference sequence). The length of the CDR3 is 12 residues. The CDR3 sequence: CSAPRAYNEQFF. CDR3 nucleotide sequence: TGCAGTGCTCCCCGGGCATACAATGAGCAGTTCTTC.

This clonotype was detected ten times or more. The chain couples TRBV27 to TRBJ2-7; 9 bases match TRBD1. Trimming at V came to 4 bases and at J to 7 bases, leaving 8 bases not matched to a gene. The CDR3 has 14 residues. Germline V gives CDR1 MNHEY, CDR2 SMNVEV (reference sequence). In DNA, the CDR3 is TGTGCCAGCAGTTCTGGGACAGGGAAAAGGGAGCAGTACTTC. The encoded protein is CASSSGTGKREQYF.

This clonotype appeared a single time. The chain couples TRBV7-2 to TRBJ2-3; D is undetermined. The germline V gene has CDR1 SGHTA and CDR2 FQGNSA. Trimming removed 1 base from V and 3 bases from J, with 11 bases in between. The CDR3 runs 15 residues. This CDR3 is CASSLDVGRTDTQYF. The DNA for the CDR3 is TGTGCCAGCAGCTTAGATGTGGGTAGAACAGATACGCAGTATTTT.

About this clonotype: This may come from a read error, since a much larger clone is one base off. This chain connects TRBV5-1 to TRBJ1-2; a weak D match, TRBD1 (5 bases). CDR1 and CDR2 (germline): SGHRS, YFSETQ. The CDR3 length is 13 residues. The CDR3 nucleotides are TGCGCCAGCAGCTTGGCGATGGGGGATGGCTACCCCTTC. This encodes CASSLAMGDGYPF.

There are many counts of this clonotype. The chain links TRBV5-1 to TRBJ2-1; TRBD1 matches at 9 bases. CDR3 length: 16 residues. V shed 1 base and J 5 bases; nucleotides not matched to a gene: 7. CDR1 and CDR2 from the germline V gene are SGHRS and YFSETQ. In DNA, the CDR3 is TGCGCCAGCAGCTTGTCGTTAGGACAGGGGAACAATGAGCAGTTCTTC. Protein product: CASSLSLGQGNNEQFF.

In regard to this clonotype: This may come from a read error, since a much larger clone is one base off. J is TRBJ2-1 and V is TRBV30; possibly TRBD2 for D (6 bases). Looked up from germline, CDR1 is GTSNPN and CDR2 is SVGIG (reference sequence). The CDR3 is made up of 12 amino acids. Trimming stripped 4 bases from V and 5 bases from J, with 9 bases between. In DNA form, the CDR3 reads TGTGCCTGGAATGGAGGGCACAATGAGCAGTTCTTC. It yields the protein CAWNGGHNEQFF.

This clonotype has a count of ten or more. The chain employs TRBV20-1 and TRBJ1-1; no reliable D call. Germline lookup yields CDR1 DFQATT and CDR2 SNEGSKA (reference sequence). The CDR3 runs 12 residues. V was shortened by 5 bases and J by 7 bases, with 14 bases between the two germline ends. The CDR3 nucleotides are TGCAGTGCTGCCCGGACGCTTAATGAAGCTTTCTTT. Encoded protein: CSAARTLNEAFF.

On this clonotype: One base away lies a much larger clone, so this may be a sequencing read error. Written as DNA, the CDR3 is TGTGCCAGCAGCTTAGCGCGTGGCGACTCCTACGATCAGTACTTC. It translates to CASSLARGDSYDQYF. The J gene is TRBJ2-7, the V gene TRBV7-8; D not resolved. Germline CDR1 SGHVS, CDR2 FQNEAQ. The CDR3 contains 15 residues.

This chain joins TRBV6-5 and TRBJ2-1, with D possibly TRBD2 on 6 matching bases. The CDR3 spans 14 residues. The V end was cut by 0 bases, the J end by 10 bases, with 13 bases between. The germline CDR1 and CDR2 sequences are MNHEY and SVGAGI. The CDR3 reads CASSYSKLAHEQFF. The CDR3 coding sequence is TGTGCCAGCAGTTACTCGAAACTAGCCCACGAGCAGTTCTTC.

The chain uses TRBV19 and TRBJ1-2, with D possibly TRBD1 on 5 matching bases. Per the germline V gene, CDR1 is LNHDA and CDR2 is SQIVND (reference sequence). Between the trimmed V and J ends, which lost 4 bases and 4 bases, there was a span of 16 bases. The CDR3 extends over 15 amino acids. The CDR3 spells CASSKSVGGIYGYTF. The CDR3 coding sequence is TGTGCCAGTAGTAAATCCGTGGGGGGTATCTATGGCTACACCTTC.

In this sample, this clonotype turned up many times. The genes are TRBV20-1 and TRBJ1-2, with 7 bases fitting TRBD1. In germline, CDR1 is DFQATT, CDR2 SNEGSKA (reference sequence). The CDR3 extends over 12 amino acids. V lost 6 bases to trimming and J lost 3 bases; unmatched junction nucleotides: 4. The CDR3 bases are TGCAGTGCATCCCAGGGGGACTATGGCTACACCTTC. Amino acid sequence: CSASQGDYGYTF.

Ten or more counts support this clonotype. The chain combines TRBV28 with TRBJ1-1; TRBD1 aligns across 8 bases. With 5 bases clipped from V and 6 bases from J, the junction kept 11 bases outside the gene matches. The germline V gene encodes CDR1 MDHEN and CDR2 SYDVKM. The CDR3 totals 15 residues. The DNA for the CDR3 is TGTGCCAGCAGTCCCGAGGGCAGGGGGCTAGCTGAAGCTTTCTTT. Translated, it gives CASSPEGRGLAEAFF.